What follows is one T cell receptor beta chain and its context. Investigators profiled TCR beta VDJ and CDR3 from genomic DNA template. TCRdb ran MiXCR on the reads and lists one entry per CDR3 protein. The table shows tens of thousands of distinct CDR3 sequences, with 63% occurring only once. This entry belongs to a study of CD8+CD57+ T cells in acquired aplastic anemia. All sequencing subjects had displayed CD8+CD57+ cell expansion on flow cytometry. Per the germline V gene, CDR1 is LNHNV and CDR2 is YYDKDF (reference sequence). Deletions cut 5 bases from V and 0 bases from J, with 20 bases between. The CDR3 spans 17 residues.

The sequence was collected from a human donor with aplastic anemia. The genes are TRBV15 and TRBJ2-7, with a possible D match to TRBD2 (6 bases). The sequenced material came from sorted CD4+, CD8+, or CD8+CD57+ T cells (not recorded which) from PBMCs. The CDR3 DNA reads as TGTGCCACCAGCCAGGGAACGAGCGGGCCAAGCTCCTACGAGCAGTACTTC. The encoded protein is CATSQGTSGPSSYEQYF.